Below, 20 T cell receptor beta chains from the same sample are listed, as sequenced in a study of blood T cell repertoires in COVID-19. Produced via immunoSEQ multiplex PCR; TCRdb's table is partial and in-frame only. The sample has fewer than 700,000 clones; 85% to 90% are singletons. Sequenced input: peripheral blood. The origin of the receptors is a woman between 50 and 59 years old with COVID-19, enrolled during active disease.

The genes are TRBV7-9 and TRBJ2-1; 8 bases align to TRBD2. Germline lookup yields CDR1 SEHNR and CDR2 FQNEAQ (reference sequence). The J segment lost 10 bases and the V segment lost 9 bases, leaving 11 bases of the junction unmatched. The length of the CDR3 is 13 residues. The CDR3 nucleotides read TGTGCCAGTGGGGCGGGGGGCGATTTGGAGCAGTTCTTC. The encoded protein is CASGAGGDLEQFF.

This chain joins TRBV7-2 and TRBJ2-2, with 12 bases lining up with TRBD2. This CDR3 contains 18 residues. Germline V gene data show CDR1 as SGHTA and CDR2 as FQGNSA. The V segment lost 3 bases and the J segment 4 bases; nucleotides outside the gene matches: 9. The DNA for the CDR3 is TGTGCCAGCAGCTTGCGACTAGCGGGGGAGCGGGGCACCGGGGAGCTGTTTTTT. Residues: CASSLRLAGERGTGELFF. Using reference TRBV7-2 and TRBJ2-2 for the parts outside the CDR3, the full variable domain is GAGVSQSPSNKVTEKGKDVELRCDPISGHTALYWYRQSLGQGLEFLIYFQGNSAPDKSGLPSDRFSAERTGGSVSTLTIQRTQQEDSAVYLCASSLRLAGERGTGELFFGEGSRLTVL.

V is TRBV10-2 and J is TRBJ2-1; 8 bases align to TRBD2. The CDR3 sequence is 14 residues long. Trimming at V came to 7 bases and at J to 6 bases, leaving 8 bases not matched to a gene. Germline CDR1 reads WSHSY; CDR2 reads SAAADI. Written as DNA, the CDR3 is TGCGCCAGCATGGTTCAGCGGGGGAGCAATGAGCAGTTCTTC. Protein: CASMVQRGSNEQFF.

This rearrangement joins TRBV28 to TRBJ2-7, with a weak D call TRBD2 (6 bases). CDR3 length equals 16 residues. In germline, CDR1 is MDHEN, CDR2 SYDVKM. The V end lost 4 bases, the J end lost 6 bases, and 22 bases lay between the germline ends. CDR3: CASSSSPAGSSGEQYF. CDR3 coding DNA: TGTGCCAGCAGTTCGTCCCCTGCCGGGAGCTCGGGCGAGCAGTACTTC.

The J gene is TRBJ2-1, the V gene TRBV4-1; weak D call: TRBD1 (6 bases). Germline values: CDR1 MGHRA, CDR2 YSYEKL. The CDR3 sequence is 17 residues long. Trimming took 0 bases from V and 1 from J, leaving 13 bases between them. CDR3 DNA: TGCGCCAGCAGCCAAGATCACCAGACAGGTTCCTACAATGAGCAGTTCTTC. It encodes CASSQDHQTGSYNEQFF.

The chain has TRBV24-1 and TRBJ2-1; no definite D call. The length of the CDR3 is 13 residues. Germline V lookup: CDR1 KGHDR, CDR2 SFDVKD. Deletions cut 3 bases from V and 4 bases from J, with 6 bases between. In DNA form, the CDR3 reads TGTGCCACCAGTGATGGGCATTACAATGAGCAGTTCTTC. Translated, it gives CATSDGHYNEQFF.

This clone was detected once. The rearrangement joins TRBV5-1 to TRBJ1-1, with TRBD1 matching over 8 bases. V trimming: 2 bases; J trimming: 4 bases; junction bases outside the gene matches: 7. CDR1 is SGHRS, CDR2 YFSETQ, per germline. CDR3 length: 15 residues. CDR3 DNA: TGCGCCAGCAGCTTATTCCAGGGGGCGACCACTGAAGCTTTCTTT. Protein sequence: CASSLFQGATTEAFF.

The rearrangement joins TRBV4-1 to TRBJ2-4; 7 nucleotides match TRBD1. Trimming cost V 5 bases and J 14 bases; bases outside gene matches: 12. The CDR3 totals 13 residues. Germline CDR1 is MGHRA and CDR2 is YSYEKL. The CDR3 coding sequence is TGCGCCAGCAGCACTCGACAGGGTGGGATAAAGTACTTC. Translation: CASSTRQGGIKYF.

The rearrangement uses TRBV6-5 and TRBJ1-2; a possible D gene is TRBD1 (5 bases). Germline CDR1 MNHEY, CDR2 SVGAGI. The CDR3 has 14 residues. Trimming pared 6 bases from V and 2 bases from J, leaving 13 bases between. The CDR3 nucleotides are TGTGCCAGCAGAGAGCAGGGTCTGAACTATGGCTACACCTTC. Encoded protein: CASREQGLNYGYTF.

This chain links TRBV28 with TRBJ1-2; 8 nucleotides align to TRBD1. CDR1 and CDR2 from the germline V gene are MDHEN and SYDVKM. The V and J ends lost 2 bases and 6 bases, in that order; junction bases with no gene match: 8. The CDR3 contains 15 residues. The CDR3 is CASSLPVRGRNGYTF. CDR3 sequence (DNA): TGTGCCAGCAGTTTACCGGTCAGGGGGCGGAATGGCTACACCTTC.

This clone was counted a few times. The CDR3 sequence is CASNPRAGGGYTF. The CDR3, as DNA: TGTGCCAGCAATCCCCGGGCGGGAGGTGGCTACACCTTC. The rearrangement joins TRBV6-5 to TRBJ1-2; D is unresolved. Germline V gene lookup returns CDR1 MNHEY and CDR2 SVGAGI. There are 13 residues in the CDR3. Trimming took off 7 bases at V and 7 bases at J, with 16 bases between the two ends.

V is TRBV6-2 or TRBV6-3 and J is TRBJ1-1; D might be TRBD1 (5 bases). This CDR3 is built from 14 residues. The V gene's germline CDR1 is MNHEY and CDR2 SVGEGT. V was pared by 4 bases and J by 6 bases, with 15 bases between. CDR3 sequence: CASSFRSTGSEAFF. The CDR3 DNA is TGTGCCAGCAGTTTCAGGTCCACAGGATCTGAAGCTTTCTTT.

The V call is TRBV5-1, the J call TRBJ2-1; the match to TRBD2 covers 13 bases. The trim removed 4 bases at V and 2 bases at J, leaving 9 bases unmatched. This CDR3 contains 18 residues. Germline-derived CDR1 and CDR2 are SGHRS and YFSETQ. DNA of the CDR3: TGCGCCAGCAGCGTGGGACTAGCGGGGACCTTAGCCTACAATGAGCAGTTCTTC. Encoded protein: CASSVGLAGTLAYNEQFF.

V gene TRBV15 combines with J gene TRBJ2-7; D perhaps matches TRBD2 (6 bases). Trimming removed 0 bases at V and 0 bases at J, with 9 bases between. The CDR3 is 15 amino acids. Germline-derived CDR1 and CDR2 are LNHNV and YYDKDF (reference sequence). As DNA, the CDR3 is TGTGCCACCAGCAGAGATAGGGAGGTCTCCTACGAGCAGTACTTC. Protein product: CATSRDREVSYEQYF.

This clone is a singleton in its sample. The CDR3 sequence is CASSFSGTEAFF. The CDR3 DNA reads TGCGCCAGCAGTTTTTCGGGAACTGAAGCTTTCTTT. The rearrangement links TRBV5-1 to TRBJ1-1; D not resolved. V was clipped by 5 bases and J by 5 bases, with 10 bases between them. The germline gives CDR1 SGHRS, CDR2 YFSETQ. The CDR3 totals 12 residues.

This chain links TRBV19 with TRBJ1-1; 9 positions match TRBD1. The CDR3 covers 13 residues. V lost 11 bases to trimming and J lost 3 bases; unmatched junction nucleotides: 7. Germline CDR1 and CDR2: LNHDA and SQIVND (reference sequence). CDR3 amino acids: CAARDREHTEAFF. The DNA of the CDR3 is TGTGCCGCCCGGGACAGGGAGCACACTGAAGCTTTCTTT.

The chain links TRBV27 to TRBJ2-3; 12 bases align to TRBD2. Trimming cost V 3 bases and J 6 bases; bases outside gene matches: 10. Germline CDR1 is MNHEY and CDR2 is SMNVEV (reference sequence). The CDR3 is 17 residues long. CDR3 coding DNA: TGTGCCAGCAGTTTGAAGACTAGCGGGGGCCTCAGCGATACGCAGTATTTT. Translating gives CASSLKTSGGLSDTQYF.

The chain employs TRBV6-5 and TRBJ2-7, with TRBD1 identical over 8 bases. The germline V gene has CDR1 MNHEY and CDR2 SVGAGI. The CDR3 is 14 amino acids. The V gene end was trimmed by 8 bases and the J gene end by 2 bases; junction bases not matched to a gene: 8. The CDR3 DNA sequence: TGTGCCAGCGTACGGGACAGGATGGCCTACGAGCAGTACTTC. Translation gives CASVRDRMAYEQYF.

The rearrangement links TRBV27 to TRBJ2-7; D remains unclear. The CDR3 has 13 amino acids. Germline CDR1 and CDR2: MNHEY and SMNVEV (reference sequence). V shed 3 bases and J shed 3 bases, with 9 bases lying between them. The CDR3 is CASSLGSDYEQYF. The CDR3 region has the DNA TGTGCCAGCAGTTTGGGCAGTGACTACGAGCAGTACTTC.

The chain employs TRBV29-1 and TRBJ2-1, with a weak D call TRBD2 (5 bases). The CDR3 is 10 residues long. The germline V gene has CDR1 SQVTM and CDR2 ANQGSEA. The V gene lost 7 bases and the J gene lost 4 bases, with 5 bases spanning the gap. The CDR3 here is CSGGYNEQFF. As DNA, the CDR3 is TGCAGCGGCGGGTACAATGAGCAGTTCTTC.